The T cell receptor beta chain described here comes from a study of cytomegalovirus exposure and HLA in healthy donors. Findings of the study overall: Several top significant clusters appeared, in a later analysis, to be linked to common viral pathogens. A missense variant in DCLRE1C was later tied to TCR beta V- and J-gene trimming. Across HLA loci, a later analysis found differing TCR association rates, with DRB1 most and HLA-C fewest. In an earlier analysis, in fewer than 700 donors, most V segments appeared productive either ~87% or ~30% of the time.

Trimming stripped 5 bases from V and 0 bases from J, with 5 bases between. CDR1 and CDR2 (germline): SGHTA, FQGNSA. The CDR3 is made up of 13 amino acids. The table lists this clone with a few counts. What it recognizes is unknown. The PCR made use of 60 Vbeta and 13 Jbeta primers. Generated by immunoSEQ multiplex PCR, the TCRdb table keeps only in-frame clones and is missing some. The repertoire holds roughly 170,000 clones, with about 83% as singletons. Sequencing input: PBMCs. The clonotype was recovered from a girl aged 5 to 17 in good health and CMV-seropositive. The chain joins TRBV7-2 to TRBJ2-1; no clear D. The CDR3 is CASSTFSYNEQFF. The CDR3 coding sequence is TGTGCCAGCAGCACTTTCTCCTACAATGAGCAGTTCTTC.